The next 5 T cell receptor beta chains were all read from a single sample in a study of vaccination and CD4 T cells after COVID-19. Cultured CD4+ T cell DNA underwent sequencing with the Oncomine TCR Beta short-read assay. TCRdb redid the calling of the PCR reads with MiXCR, one entry per CDR3 protein. Among some 26,000 distinct CDR3 sequences listed, 41% were seen once. Antigens for these TCRs are unknown. Time point denoted: late sampling 161 to 241 days after vaccination in three convalescent patients. The treatment here: approximately 9-day PBMC culture with coronavirus spike peptide pools or control peptides (ViraFEST assay). The sample consisted of CD4+ T cells from blood, cultured in vitro, taken about 7 months after SARS-CoV-2 vaccination. Receptors were obtained from a human donor who had recovered from COVID-19.

The CDR3, as DNA: TGTGCCAGCAAAGTGGGTTGGAGGGCCGGCTACGAGCAGTACTTC. Amino acids: CASKVGWRAGYEQYF. The chain joins TRBV6-1 to TRBJ2-7, with D possibly being TRBD2 (6 bases). CDR1 and CDR2 from the germline V gene are MNHNS and SASEGT. The CDR3 spans 15 residues. Trimming shortened V by 7 bases and J by 3 bases, and 19 bases separated the two germline ends.

The chain couples TRBV18 to TRBJ2-7, with D possibly matching TRBD1 (5 bases). Trimming took off 5 bases at V and 5 bases at J, with 19 bases between the two ends. Germline CDR1 KGHSH, CDR2 LQKENI. The CDR3 sequence is 15 residues long. CDR3 DNA: TGTGCCAGCTCAACAGGTCTTTCCCTATCGGACGAGCAGTACTTC. It encodes CASSTGLSLSDEQYF.

The V and J genes are TRBV20-1 and TRBJ2-7, with TRBD1 matching over 7 bases. This CDR3 has 12 residues. Germline V gene data show CDR1 as DFQATT and CDR2 as SNEGSKA (reference sequence). The ends lost 5 bases at V and 3 bases at J; junction bases unmatched: 4. This CDR3 is CSALGQNYEQYF. In DNA form, the CDR3 reads TGCAGTGCTTTGGGACAGAACTACGAGCAGTACTTC.

This clonotype was seen a few times. This rearrangement joins TRBV20-1 to TRBJ2-2; possibly TRBD1 for D (6 bases). The V end was cut by 3 bases, the J end by 0 bases, with 11 bases between. CDR3 length: 15 amino acids. Germline V gene data show CDR1 as DFQATT and CDR2 as SNEGSKA (reference sequence). Here the CDR3 DNA reads TGCAGTGCTAGCCCAGGGGAAACGAACACCGGGGAGCTGTTTTTT. It translates to CSASPGETNTGELFF.

As to this clonotype: A much larger clone lies a single base off, so this may be a read error. V is TRBV19 and J is TRBJ2-3; D unclear. The V end lost 5 bases, the J end lost 2 bases, and 2 bases lay between the germline ends. This CDR3 has 11 residues. Germline V CDR1 and CDR2: LNHDA, SQIVND (reference sequence). The CDR3: CASSYTDTQYF. The DNA for the CDR3 is TGTGCCAGTAGTTACACAGATACGCAGTATTTT.